The 4 T cell receptor beta chains below were found in one sample sequenced in a study of blood T cell repertoires in COVID-19. Using immunoSEQ multiplex PCR, the repertoire was profiled, and TCRdb retains in-frame clones only, with some absent. The sample includes roughly 100,000 clones, 80% to 90% of them seen just once. Sequenced: peripheral blood. These receptors all come from a man aged 45 to 65 with acute or convalescent COVID-19.

The chain carries TRBV24-1 and TRBJ1-3; D not certain. The CDR3 has 17 amino acids. Germline V CDR1 and CDR2: KGHDR, SFDVKD. V lost 4 bases and J 0 bases, leaving 15 bases between the germline ends. The CDR3 loop reads CATSEFHSRISGNTIYF. The CDR3 DNA follows: TGTGCCACCAGTGAGTTCCACAGCCGAATCTCTGGAAACACCATATATTTT.

J is TRBJ2-3 and V is TRBV30; 9 bases map to TRBD1. CDR1 GTSNPN and CDR2 SVGIG come from the germline V gene (reference sequence). The trim removed 4 bases at V and 3 bases at J, leaving 8 bases unmatched. The CDR3 is 15 amino acids. CDR3 residues: CAWIPGTGWTDTQYF. The CDR3 coding sequence is TGTGCCTGGATCCCCGGGACAGGGTGGACAGATACGCAGTATTTT.

The rearrangement uses TRBV6-6 and TRBJ2-1, with TRBD2 as a possible D gene (6 bases). The CDR3 totals 14 residues. The V and J ends lost 7 bases and 3 bases respectively, with 13 bases between them. Germline assignment: CDR1 MNHNY and CDR2 SVGAGI (reference sequence). CDR3 in DNA: TGTGCCAGCACTTGGGACTCCCTCTACAATGAGCAGTTCTTC. Translating gives CASTWDSLYNEQFF.

The gene calls are TRBV6-5 and TRBJ2-3, with D maybe TRBD2 (5 bases). In germline, CDR1 is MNHEY, CDR2 SVGAGI. Trimming shortened V by 5 bases and J by 1 base, and 10 bases separated the two germline ends. The CDR3 spans 14 residues. The CDR3 spells CASSLALRTDTQYF. CDR3 DNA: TGTGCCAGCAGTCTAGCTTTGCGCACAGATACGCAGTATTTT.